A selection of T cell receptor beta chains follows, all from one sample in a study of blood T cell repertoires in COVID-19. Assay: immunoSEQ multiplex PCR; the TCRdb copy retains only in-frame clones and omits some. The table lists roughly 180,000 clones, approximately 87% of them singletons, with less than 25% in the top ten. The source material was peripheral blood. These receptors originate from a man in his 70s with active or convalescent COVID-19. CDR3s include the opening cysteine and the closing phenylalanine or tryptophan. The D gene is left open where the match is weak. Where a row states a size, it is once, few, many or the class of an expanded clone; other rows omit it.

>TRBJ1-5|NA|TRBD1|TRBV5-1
CASSLGQGESPQHF
TGCGCCAGCAGCTTGGGACAGGGAGAATCGCCCCAGCATTTT
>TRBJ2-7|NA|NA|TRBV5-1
CASSLRGANYEQYF
TGCGCCAGCAGCTTAAGGGGCGCAAATTACGAGCAGTACTTC
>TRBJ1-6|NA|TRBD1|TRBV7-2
CASSSGTGNNSPLHF
TGTGCCAGCAGCTCCGGGACAGGGAACAATTCACCCCTCCACTTT
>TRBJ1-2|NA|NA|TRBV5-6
CASSFRGQIYSNYGYTF
TGTGCCAGCAGCTTTCGCGGACAGATCTATTCTAACTATGGCTACACCTTC
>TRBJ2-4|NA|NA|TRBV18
CASSSGGDAAKNIQYF
TGTGCCAGCTCTTCAGGAGGGGATGCGGCCAAAAACATTCAGTACTTC
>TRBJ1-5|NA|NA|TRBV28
CASSLLSNQPQHF
TGTGCCAGCAGTTTACTCAGCAATCAGCCCCAGCATTTT
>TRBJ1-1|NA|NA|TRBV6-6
CASRAVPNTEAFF
TGTGCCAGCAGGGCAGTACCTAACACTGAAGCTTTCTTT
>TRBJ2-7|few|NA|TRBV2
CASSENRDPSYEQYF
TGTGCCAGCAGTGAGAACAGGGACCCCTCCTACGAGCAGTACTTC
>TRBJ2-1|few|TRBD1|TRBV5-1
CASSFSDRGSYNEQFF
TGCGCCAGCAGCTTTTCGGACAGGGGTTCCTACAATGAGCAGTTCTTC
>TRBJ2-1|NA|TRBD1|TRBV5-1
CASSLERLGQPHNEQFF
TGCGCCAGCAGCTTGGAACGATTGGGACAGCCACACAATGAGCAGTTCTTC
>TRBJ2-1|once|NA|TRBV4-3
CASSPRPPNEQFF
TGCGCCAGCAGCCCGAGGCCCCCAAATGAGCAGTTCTTC
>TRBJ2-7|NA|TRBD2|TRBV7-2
CASSLGGSGNEQYF
TGTGCCAGCAGTCTAGGGGGTAGCGGGAACGAGCAGTACTTC
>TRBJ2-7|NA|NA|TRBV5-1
CASSLEVRHALSYEQYF
TGCGCCAGCAGCTTGGAGGTGCGACATGCACTTTCCTACGAGCAGTACTTC
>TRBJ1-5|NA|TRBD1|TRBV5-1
CASSLRSGQGQPQHF
TGCGCCAGCAGCTTGCGTTCGGGACAGGGGCAGCCCCAGCATTTT
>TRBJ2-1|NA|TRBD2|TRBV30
CAWRGTSGGNYNEQFF
TGTGCCTGGAGGGGGACTAGCGGGGGAAACTACAATGAGCAGTTCTTC
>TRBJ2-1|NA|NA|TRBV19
CASSPPGEHEQFF
TGTGCCAGTAGTCCCCCCGGGGAACATGAGCAGTTCTTC
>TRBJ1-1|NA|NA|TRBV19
CASTPVRGRNTEAFF
TGTGCCAGTACCCCCGTCAGGGGCAGAAACACTGAAGCTTTCTTT
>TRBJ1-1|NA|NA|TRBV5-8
CASTPTGKAGTEAFF
TGTGCCAGCACTCCTACCGGCAAAGCGGGCACTGAAGCTTTCTTT
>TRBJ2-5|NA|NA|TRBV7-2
CASSPTGSKETQYF
TGTGCCAGCAGCCCTACAGGGTCCAAGGAGACCCAGTACTTC
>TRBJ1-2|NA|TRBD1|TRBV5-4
CASSLATTGGSPYGYTF
TGTGCCAGCAGCTTGGCCACTACAGGGGGCTCCCCGTATGGCTACACCTTC
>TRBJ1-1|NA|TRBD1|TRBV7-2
CASSHRDRGLLAEAFF
TGTGCCAGCAGCCACCGGGACAGGGGGCTTTTAGCTGAAGCTTTCTTT
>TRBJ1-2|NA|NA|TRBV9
CASSVDWGGGYTF
TGTGCCAGCAGCGTAGACTGGGGAGGTGGCTACACCTTC
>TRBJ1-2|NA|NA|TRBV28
CASSSGLSGYTF
TGTGCCAGCAGCTCCGGGTTAAGTGGCTACACCTTC
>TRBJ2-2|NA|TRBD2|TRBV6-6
CASSWTSSAGELFF
TGTGCCAGCAGCTGGACTAGTTCCGCCGGGGAGCTGTTTTTT
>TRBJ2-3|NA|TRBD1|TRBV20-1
CSASANRGFSTDTQYF
TGCAGTGCTAGTGCTAACAGGGGGTTCTCGACAGATACGCAGTATTTT
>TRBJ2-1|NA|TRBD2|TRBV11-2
CASSLTLAGGSEQFF
TGTGCCAGCAGCCTCACCTTAGCGGGGGGGAGTGAGCAGTTCTTC
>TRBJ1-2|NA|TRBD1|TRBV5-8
CASSPSRSAGTGKGGYTF
TGTGCCAGCAGCCCGTCTAGGAGCGCCGGGACAGGGAAAGGTGGCTACACCTTC
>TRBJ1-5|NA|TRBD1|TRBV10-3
CAIGTGVNQPQHF
TGTGCCATCGGTACAGGGGTCAATCAGCCCCAGCATTTT
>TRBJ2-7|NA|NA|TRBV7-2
CASIQRGSLEQYF
TGTGCCAGCATCCAAAGGGGAAGTCTTGAGCAGTACTTC
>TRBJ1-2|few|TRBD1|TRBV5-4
CASSPDRAGRYGYTF
TGTGCCAGCAGCCCGGACAGGGCCGGACGTTATGGCTACACCTTC
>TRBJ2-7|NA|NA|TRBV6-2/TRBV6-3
CASSYPGRTTYEQYF
TGTGCCAGCAGTTACCCAGGTCGAACCACCTACGAGCAGTACTTC
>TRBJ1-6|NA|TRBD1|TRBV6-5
CASSFDRAYNSPLHF
TGTGCCAGCAGTTTCGACAGGGCGTATAATTCACCCCTCCACTTT
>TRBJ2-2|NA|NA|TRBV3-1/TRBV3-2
CASRTGLHTGELFF
TGTGCCAGCCGGACGGGACTTCACACCGGGGAGCTGTTTTTT
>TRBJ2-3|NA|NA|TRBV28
CASSLDQGLQYF
TGTGCCAGCAGTTTAGATCAGGGGTTGCAGTATTTT
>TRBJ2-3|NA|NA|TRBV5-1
CASSLGGGTDTQYF
TGCGCCAGCAGCTTAGGAGGGGGCACAGATACGCAGTATTTT
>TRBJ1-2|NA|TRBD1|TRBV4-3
CASSQDSQGDGYTF
TGCGCCAGCAGCCAAGATTCACAGGGGGATGGCTACACCTTC
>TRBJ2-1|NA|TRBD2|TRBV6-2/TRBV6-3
CASSYLGLAGGPGNEQFF
TGTGCCAGCAGTTACCTGGGTCTAGCGGGAGGGCCCGGCAATGAGCAGTTCTTC